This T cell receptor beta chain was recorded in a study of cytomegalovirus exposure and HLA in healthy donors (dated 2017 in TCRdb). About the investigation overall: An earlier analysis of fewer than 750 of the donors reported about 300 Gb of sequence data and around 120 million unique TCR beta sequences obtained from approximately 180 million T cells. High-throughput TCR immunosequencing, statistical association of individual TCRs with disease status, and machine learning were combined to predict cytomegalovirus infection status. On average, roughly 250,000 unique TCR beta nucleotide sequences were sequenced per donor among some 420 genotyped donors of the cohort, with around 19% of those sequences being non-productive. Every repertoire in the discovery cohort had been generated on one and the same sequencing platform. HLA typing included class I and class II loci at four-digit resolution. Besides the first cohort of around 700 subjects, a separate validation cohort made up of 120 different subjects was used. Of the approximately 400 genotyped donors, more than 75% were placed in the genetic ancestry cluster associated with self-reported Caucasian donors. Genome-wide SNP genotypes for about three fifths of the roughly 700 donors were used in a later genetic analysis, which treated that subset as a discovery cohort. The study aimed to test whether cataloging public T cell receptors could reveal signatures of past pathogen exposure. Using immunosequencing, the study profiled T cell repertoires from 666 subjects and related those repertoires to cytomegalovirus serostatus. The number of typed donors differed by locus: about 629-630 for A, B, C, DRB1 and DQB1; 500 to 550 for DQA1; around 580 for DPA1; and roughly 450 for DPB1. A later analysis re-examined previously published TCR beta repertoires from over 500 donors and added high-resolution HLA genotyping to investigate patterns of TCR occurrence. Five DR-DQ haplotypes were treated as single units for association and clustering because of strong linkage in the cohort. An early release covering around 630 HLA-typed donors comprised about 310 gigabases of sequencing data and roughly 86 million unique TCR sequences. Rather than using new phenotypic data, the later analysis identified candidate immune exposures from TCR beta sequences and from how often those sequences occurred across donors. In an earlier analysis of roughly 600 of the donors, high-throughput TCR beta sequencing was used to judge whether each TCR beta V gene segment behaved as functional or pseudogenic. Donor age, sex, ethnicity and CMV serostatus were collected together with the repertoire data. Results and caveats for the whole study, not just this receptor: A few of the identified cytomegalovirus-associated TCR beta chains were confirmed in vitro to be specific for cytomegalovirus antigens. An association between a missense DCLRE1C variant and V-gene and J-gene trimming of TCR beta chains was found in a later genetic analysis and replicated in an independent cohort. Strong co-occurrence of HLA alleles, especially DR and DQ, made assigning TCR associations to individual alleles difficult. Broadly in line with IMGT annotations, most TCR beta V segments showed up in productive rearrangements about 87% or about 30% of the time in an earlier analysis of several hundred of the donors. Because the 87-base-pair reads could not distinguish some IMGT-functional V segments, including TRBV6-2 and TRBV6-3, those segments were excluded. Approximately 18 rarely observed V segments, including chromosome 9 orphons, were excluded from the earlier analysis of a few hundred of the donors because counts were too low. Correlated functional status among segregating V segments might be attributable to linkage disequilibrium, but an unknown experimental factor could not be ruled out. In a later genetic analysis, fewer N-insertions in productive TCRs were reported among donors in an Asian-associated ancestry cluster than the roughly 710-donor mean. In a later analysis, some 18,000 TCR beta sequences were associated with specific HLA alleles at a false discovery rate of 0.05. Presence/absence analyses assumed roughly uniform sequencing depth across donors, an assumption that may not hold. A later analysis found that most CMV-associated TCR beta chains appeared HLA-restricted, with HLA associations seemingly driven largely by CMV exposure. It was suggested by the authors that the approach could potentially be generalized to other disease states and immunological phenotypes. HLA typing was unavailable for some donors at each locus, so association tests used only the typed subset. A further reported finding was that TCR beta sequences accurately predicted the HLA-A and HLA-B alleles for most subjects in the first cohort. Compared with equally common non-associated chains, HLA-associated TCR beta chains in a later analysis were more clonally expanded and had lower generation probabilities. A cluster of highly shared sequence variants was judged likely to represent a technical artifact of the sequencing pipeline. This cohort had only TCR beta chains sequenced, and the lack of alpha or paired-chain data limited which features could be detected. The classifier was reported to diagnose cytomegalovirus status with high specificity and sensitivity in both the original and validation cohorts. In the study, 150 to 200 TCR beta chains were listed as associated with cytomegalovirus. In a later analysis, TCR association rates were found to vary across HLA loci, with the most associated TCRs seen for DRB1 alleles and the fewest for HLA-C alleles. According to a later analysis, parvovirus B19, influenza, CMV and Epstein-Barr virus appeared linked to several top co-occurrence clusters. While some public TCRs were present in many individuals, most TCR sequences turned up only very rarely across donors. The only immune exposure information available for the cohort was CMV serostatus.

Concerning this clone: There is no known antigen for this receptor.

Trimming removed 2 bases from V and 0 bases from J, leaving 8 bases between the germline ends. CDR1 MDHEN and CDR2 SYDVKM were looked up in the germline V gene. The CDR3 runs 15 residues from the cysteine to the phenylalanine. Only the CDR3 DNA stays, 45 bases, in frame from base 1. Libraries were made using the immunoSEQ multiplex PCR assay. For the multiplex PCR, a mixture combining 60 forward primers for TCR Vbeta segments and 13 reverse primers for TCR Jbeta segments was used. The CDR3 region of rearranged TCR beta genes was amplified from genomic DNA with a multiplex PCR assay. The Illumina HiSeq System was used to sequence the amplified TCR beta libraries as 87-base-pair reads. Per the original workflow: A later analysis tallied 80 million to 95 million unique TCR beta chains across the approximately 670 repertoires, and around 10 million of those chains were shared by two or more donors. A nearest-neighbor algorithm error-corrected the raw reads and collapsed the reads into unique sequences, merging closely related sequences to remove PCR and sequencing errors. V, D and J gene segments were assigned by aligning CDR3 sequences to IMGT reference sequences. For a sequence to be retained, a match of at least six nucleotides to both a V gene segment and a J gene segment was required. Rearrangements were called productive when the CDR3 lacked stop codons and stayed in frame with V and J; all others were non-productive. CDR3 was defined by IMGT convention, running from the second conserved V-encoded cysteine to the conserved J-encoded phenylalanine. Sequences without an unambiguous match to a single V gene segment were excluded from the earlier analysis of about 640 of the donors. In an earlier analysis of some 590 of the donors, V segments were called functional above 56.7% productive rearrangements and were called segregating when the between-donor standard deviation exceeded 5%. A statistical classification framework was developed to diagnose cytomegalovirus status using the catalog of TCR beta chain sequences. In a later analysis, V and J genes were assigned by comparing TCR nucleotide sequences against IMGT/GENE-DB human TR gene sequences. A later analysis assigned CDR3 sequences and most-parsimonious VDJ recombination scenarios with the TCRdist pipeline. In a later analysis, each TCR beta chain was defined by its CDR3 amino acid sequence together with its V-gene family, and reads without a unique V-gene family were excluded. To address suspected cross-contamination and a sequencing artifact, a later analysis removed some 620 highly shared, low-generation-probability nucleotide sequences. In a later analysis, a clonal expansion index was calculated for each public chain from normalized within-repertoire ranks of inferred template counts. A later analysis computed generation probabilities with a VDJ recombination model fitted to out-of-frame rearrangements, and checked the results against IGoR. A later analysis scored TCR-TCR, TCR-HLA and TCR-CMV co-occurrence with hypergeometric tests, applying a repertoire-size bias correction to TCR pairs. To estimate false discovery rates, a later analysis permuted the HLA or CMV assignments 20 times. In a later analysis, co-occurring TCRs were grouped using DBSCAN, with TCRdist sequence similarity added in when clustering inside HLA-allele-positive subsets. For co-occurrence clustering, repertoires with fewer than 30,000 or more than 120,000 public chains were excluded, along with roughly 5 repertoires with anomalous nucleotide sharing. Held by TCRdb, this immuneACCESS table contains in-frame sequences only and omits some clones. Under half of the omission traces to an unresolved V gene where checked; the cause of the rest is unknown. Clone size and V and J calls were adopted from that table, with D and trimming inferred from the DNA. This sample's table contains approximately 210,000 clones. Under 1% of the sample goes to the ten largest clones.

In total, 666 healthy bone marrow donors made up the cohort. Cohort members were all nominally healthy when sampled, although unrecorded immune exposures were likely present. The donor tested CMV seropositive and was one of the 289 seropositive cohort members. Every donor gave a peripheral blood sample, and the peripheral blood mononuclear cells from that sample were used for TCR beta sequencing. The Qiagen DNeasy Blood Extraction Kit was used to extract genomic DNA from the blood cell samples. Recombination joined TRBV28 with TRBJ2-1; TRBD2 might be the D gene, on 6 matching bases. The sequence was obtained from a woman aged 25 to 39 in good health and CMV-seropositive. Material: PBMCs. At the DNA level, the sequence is TGTGCCAGCAGTTTAGCGGGGATCTCCTACAATGAGCAGTTCTTC. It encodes CASSLAGISYNEQFF.